Below are 10 T cell receptor beta chains sequenced from a single sample in a study of chemoradiotherapy in HPV16-positive cancers. Libraries were prepared by immunoSEQ multiplex PCR; TCRdb keeps only in-frame clonotypes and omits some of them. Seen here are around 8,700 clones, around 72% observed once, and the top ten hold 9%. The sample here was taken from a patient who underwent chemoradiotherapy. Source of these receptors: a human donor with HPV-associated anogenital cancer.

In this sample, this clone turned up a few times. The chain recombines TRBV6-1 with TRBJ2-7; 7 positions agree with TRBD2. In germline, CDR1 is MNHNS, CDR2 SASEGT. The V and J ends lost 6 bases and 2 bases, in that order; junction bases with no gene match: 10. The CDR3 runs to 15 residues. The DNA for the CDR3 is TGTGCCAGCAGGGAATGGGAGGGGATCGCCTACGAGCAGTACTTC. Its translation: CASREWEGIAYEQYF.

The chain is built from TRBV5-1 and TRBJ2-5; TRBD2 is a possible D gene (5 bases). With 2 bases removed from V and 5 bases from J, the gap between germline ends came to 13 bases. The germline gives CDR1 SGHRS, CDR2 YFSETQ. This CDR3 is built from 14 residues. Here the CDR3 DNA reads TGCGCCAGCAGCTTCAGTGCTAGCCCGGAGACCCAGTACTTC. Its protein is CASSFSASPETQYF. Combining the CDR3 with reference TRBV5-1 and TRBJ2-5 gives the whole variable domain KAGVTQTPRYLIKTRGQQVTLSCSPISGHRSVSWYQQTPGQGLQFLFEYFSETQRNKGNFPGRFSGRQFSNSRSEMNVSTLELGDSALYLCASSFSASPETQYFGPGTRLLVL.

The chain uses TRBV20-1 and TRBJ1-1; D is undetermined. The CDR3 is 11 amino acids. Trimming removed 4 bases at V and 9 bases at J, with 12 bases between. CDR1 DFQATT and CDR2 SNEGSKA come from the germline V gene (reference sequence). DNA for the CDR3: TGCAGTGCTATGTTGAGCCCCAAAGCTTTCTTT. This translates into CSAMLSPKAFF.

The J gene is TRBJ2-7, the V gene TRBV19, with D tentatively TRBD1 or TRBD2 (5 bases each). Trimming removed 6 bases at V and 2 bases at J, with 17 bases between. There are 15 residues in the CDR3. Germline values: CDR1 LNHDA, CDR2 SQIVND (reference sequence). The CDR3 loop is CASSPSGTVPYEQYF. In nucleotides, the CDR3 is TGTGCCAGTAGCCCTTCCGGGACGGTGCCCTACGAGCAGTACTTC.

A note on this clone: The junction departs from the called germline gene at one end, perhaps through a read error. The same CDR3 also results from other DNA sequences found in this sample. The chain employs TRBV10-3 and TRBJ2-7; a weak D match, TRBD1 (6 bases). The CDR3 is 15 residues long. Per the germline V gene, CDR1 is ENHRY and CDR2 is SYGVKD. The CDR3 bases are TGTGCCATCGCAACAGGGTTGCGAGCGGCCTATGAGCAGTACTTC. It is translated as CAIATGLRAAYEQYF.

V is TRBV6-1 and J is TRBJ2-7, with D maybe TRBD1 (6 bases). Germline CDR1 MNHNS, CDR2 SASEGT. Trimming cost V 8 bases and J 3 bases, with 20 bases left between them. CDR3 length equals 15 residues. The CDR3 nucleotides read TGTGCCAGCTTCGATACCGGGACAAACCTCTACGAGCAGTACTTC. Its translation is CASFDTGTNLYEQYF.

The chain uses TRBV28 and TRBJ1-1; TRBD1 matches 11 bases. The CDR3 consists of 15 residues. Unmatched junction bases numbered 8, after V lost 6 bases and J lost 5 bases. Germline V CDR1 and CDR2: MDHEN, SYDVKM. The CDR3 protein is CASSPWTGGGTEAFF. The CDR3 DNA sequence: TGTGCCAGCAGCCCATGGACAGGGGGCGGAACTGAAGCTTTCTTT.

V and J are TRBV19 and TRBJ2-2; TRBD1 aligns across 9 bases. The CDR3 is made up of 15 amino acids. V gave up 5 bases and J gave up 6 bases; unmatched junction bases: 7. CDR1 is LNHDA and CDR2 is SQIVND in the germline V gene (reference sequence). CDR3 in amino acids: CASSPSRQGAGELFF. The CDR3 nucleotides are TGTGCCAGTAGTCCCTCCCGACAGGGGGCCGGGGAGCTGTTTTTT.

V gene TRBV27 combines with J gene TRBJ1-5, with D possibly being TRBD1 (5 bases). The CDR3 loop spans 16 amino acids. Germline CDR1 MNHEY, CDR2 SMNVEV (reference sequence). The V end lost 8 bases, the J end lost 6 bases, and 23 bases lay between the germline ends. The CDR3 DNA sequence: TGTGCCAGCGGTCAAGTCTCAGGGTTCGCGGCTCAGCCCCAGCATTTT. This sequence encodes CASGQVSGFAAQPQHF.

This clone occurred a few times. V is TRBV10-3 and J is TRBJ2-7; 11 bases agree with TRBD1. The CDR3 loop spans 12 amino acids. In germline, CDR1 is ENHRY, CDR2 SYGVKD. V lost 8 bases and J lost 6; bases outside the gene matches: 3. CDR3 nucleotides: TGTGCCATCGGGACAGGGGGTTTCGAGCAGTACTTC. It encodes CAIGTGGFEQYF.